One TCR beta chain is described in this entry. The sample originates from a study of early T cells in non-severe SARS-CoV-2 infection. TCRdb reprocessed the 5' RACE reads with MiXCR, giving one entry per CDR3 protein. The sample holds approximately 98,000 distinct CDR3 sequences; 12% are singletons and the top ten take less than 3.5%. The V and J ends lost 7 bases and 0 bases, in that order; junction bases with no gene match: 4. Germline V gene sequence: CDR1 SQVTM, CDR2 ANQGSEA. The CDR3 loop spans 13 amino acids. The material sequenced was whole blood. This receptor was identified in an adult who was a healthcare worker with PCR-confirmed SARS-CoV-2 infection or an uninfected control (not recorded which). V is TRBV29-1 and J is TRBJ1-1; 8 bases align to TRBD1. The CDR3 region is CSAMTGVNTEAFF. The CDR3 bases are TGCAGCGCCATGACAGGGGTGAACACTGAAGCTTTCTTT.